One and the same sample provided the 26 T cell receptor beta chains below, sequenced in a study of cytomegalovirus exposure and HLA in healthy donors. A multiplex PCR was run with 60 Vbeta primers and 13 Jbeta primers. The repertoire was sequenced with immunoSEQ multiplex PCR; TCRdb's copy has only in-frame clones and lacks some. Of about 170,000 clones in the sample, approximately 88% were seen once. Sequencing was done on a sample of PBMCs. These receptor sequences come from a boy aged 2 to 10 in good health and CMV-seronegative.

This clone occurred a few times. The chain couples TRBV5-1 to TRBJ2-1; 9 bases line up with TRBD1. This CDR3 contains 15 residues. The trim removed 6 bases at V and 0 bases at J, leaving 4 bases unmatched. The germline gives CDR1 SGHRS, CDR2 YFSETQ. CDR3 amino acids: CASTTGGRSYNEQFF. As DNA, the CDR3 is TGCGCCAGCACAACAGGGGGCCGCTCCTACAATGAGCAGTTCTTC.

In this sample, this clone turned up once. The rearrangement joins TRBV11-1 to TRBJ2-3, with D possibly TRBD2 on 6 matching bases. This CDR3 has 16 amino acids. Germline lookup yields CDR1 SGHAT and CDR2 FQDESV (reference sequence). The germline V and J ends were trimmed by 3 bases and 0 bases, with 13 bases remaining between them. The DNA of the CDR3 is TGTGCCAGCAGCTTTAACGCGGGAACTAGCACAGATACGCAGTATTTT. This gives the protein CASSFNAGTSTDTQYF.

This rearrangement joins TRBV6-5 to TRBJ2-3; D gene uncertain. This CDR3 is 12 amino acids long. Germline V gene lookup returns CDR1 MNHEY and CDR2 SVGAGI. Trimming removed 5 bases at V and 0 bases at J, with 3 bases between. The CDR3 is CASSRSTDTQYF. The CDR3 nucleotides are TGTGCCAGCAGTCGTAGCACAGATACGCAGTATTTT.

This chain connects TRBV5-1 to TRBJ1-4; possible D gene TRBD1, 5 bases. V was cut by 0 bases and J by 4 bases, with 16 bases left in between. The length of the CDR3 is 17 residues. Germline-derived CDR1 and CDR2 are SGHRS and YFSETQ. The CDR3 bases are TGCGCCAGCAGCTTGGAGGCAGGGTCTGTGAATAATGAAAAACTGTTTTTT. It codes for CASSLEAGSVNNEKLFF.

The chain is built from TRBV27 and TRBJ2-7; D ambiguous. V lost 3 bases and J 1 base, leaving 7 bases between the germline ends. This CDR3 has 13 amino acids. CDR1 is MNHEY and CDR2 is SMNVEV in the germline V gene (reference sequence). CDR3 nucleotides: TGTGCCAGCAGTTTTTACGGTTCCTACGAGCAGTACTTC. It codes for CASSFYGSYEQYF.

The V gene is TRBV29-1, the J gene TRBJ1-2; TRBD1 aligns across 12 bases. With V trimmed by 8 bases and J by 4 bases, 5 bases remained unmatched. The CDR3 spans 13 residues. Germline-derived CDR1 and CDR2 are SQVTM and ANQGSEA. The CDR3 nucleotides are TGCAGCACAGGGACAGGGGGCGGCTATGGCTACACCTTC. Translation gives CSTGTGGGYGYTF. Full variable domain (rest looked up from reference TRBV29-1 and TRBJ1-2): SAVISQKPSRDICQRGTSLTIQCQVDSQVTMMFWYRQQPGQSLTLIATANQGSEATYESGFVIDKFPISRPNLTFSTLTVSNMSPEDSSIYLCSTGTGGGYGYTFGSGTRLTVV.

This chain uses TRBV15 with TRBJ1-1; possibly TRBD1 for D (5 bases). The V and J ends lost 3 bases and 4 bases respectively, with 18 bases between them. The V gene's germline CDR1 is LNHNV and CDR2 YYDKDF (reference sequence). This CDR3 has 16 amino acids. The CDR3 protein is CATSSAWGVLSTEAFF. In DNA form, the CDR3 reads TGTGCCACCAGCAGCGCCTGGGGGGTCCTGAGCACTGAAGCTTTCTTT.

J is TRBJ2-7 and V is TRBV11-2, with a possible D match to TRBD2 (6 bases). From germline, CDR1 is SGHAT and CDR2 FQNNGV. The CDR3 covers 15 residues. Trimming took off 5 bases at V and 0 bases at J, with 14 bases between the two ends. In DNA, the CDR3 is TGTGCCAGCAGCCATTATAGCGGTAGCTCCTACGAGCAGTACTTC. Translated: CASSHYSGSSYEQYF.

The chain recombines TRBV30 with TRBJ2-7; TRBD1 is a possible D gene (5 bases). The V end was cut by 2 bases, the J end by 1 base, with 15 bases between. Germline V lookup: CDR1 GTSNPN, CDR2 SVGIG (reference sequence). CDR3 length: 15 amino acids. CDR3 loop: CAWSPSYDSSYEQYF. The CDR3 DNA reads TGTGCCTGGAGTCCGAGTTACGACAGTTCCTACGAGCAGTACTTC. The full variable domain, completed using reference TRBV30 and TRBJ2-7, is SQTIHQWPATLVQPVGSPLSLECTVEGTSNPNLYWYRQAAGRGLQLLFYSVGIGQISSEVPQNLSASRPQDRQFILSSKKLLLSDSGFYLCAWSPSYDSSYEQYFGPGTRLTVT.

The V call is TRBV5-1, the J call TRBJ2-5; a possible D gene is TRBD2 (6 bases). With 4 bases removed from V and 2 bases from J, the gap between germline ends came to 15 bases. This CDR3 region has 15 residues. The germline gives CDR1 SGHRS, CDR2 YFSETQ. The CDR3 is CASSTLSGVQETQYF. The CDR3 bases are TGCGCCAGCAGCACCCTTAGCGGTGTACAAGAGACCCAGTACTTC.

This chain connects TRBV27 to TRBJ2-7, with 16 bases that match TRBD2. This CDR3 region has 16 residues. V trimming: 10 bases; J trimming: 7 bases; junction bases outside the gene matches: 13. Germline V lookup: CDR1 MNHEY, CDR2 SMNVEV (reference sequence). CDR3 amino acids: CATPPGLAGGPWEQYF. The CDR3 nucleotides are TGTGCCACGCCTCCGGGACTAGCGGGAGGGCCATGGGAGCAGTACTTC.

This clone was seen a few times. The chain combines TRBV5-1 with TRBJ1-1; 10 bases align to TRBD1. Germline CDR1 and CDR2: SGHRS and YFSETQ. The CDR3 is 16 amino acids. The V gene end was trimmed by 1 base and the J gene end by 11 bases; junction bases not matched to a gene: 14. The CDR3 region is CASSLFYPRDRGFAFF. The CDR3 region has the DNA TGCGCCAGCAGCTTGTTTTATCCCCGGGACAGGGGATTTGCTTTCTTT.

This rearrangement joins TRBV9 to TRBJ2-5, with a possible D match to TRBD1 (6 bases). Looked up from germline, CDR1 is SGDLS and CDR2 is YYNGEE. V lost 0 bases and J 5 bases, leaving 14 bases between the germline ends. CDR3 length equals 15 residues. The DNA of the CDR3 is TGTGCCAGCAGCGTAGTGGGTGGAACAGGGGAGACCCAGTACTTC. This translates into CASSVVGGTGETQYF.

The genes are TRBV6-5 and TRBJ1-2; 9 bases are shared with TRBD1. The trim removed 2 bases at V and 8 bases at J, leaving 9 bases unmatched. From germline, CDR1 is MNHEY and CDR2 SVGAGI. This CDR3 region has 15 residues. CDR3 DNA: TGTGCCAGCAGTTACACCTGGACAGGGGATCGAGGCTACACCTTC. Its translation is CASSYTWTGDRGYTF.

A single count supports this clone. The chain combines TRBV9 with TRBJ1-1; a possible D gene is TRBD1 (5 bases). The CDR3 extends over 19 amino acids. V dropped 4 bases and J dropped 2 bases, with 27 bases sitting between them. CDR1 is SGDLS, CDR2 YYNGEE, per germline. The CDR3 region has the DNA TGTGCCAGCAGCCCACAACTACCGGGACTGCGAGGGCGCAACACTGAAGCTTTCTTT. It specifies CASSPQLPGLRGRNTEAFF.

This sequence joins TRBV6-5 and TRBJ2-7; a weak D match, TRBD2 (7 bases). V lost 2 bases to trimming and J lost 3 bases, with 17 bases between them. The CDR3 has 16 residues. CDR1 MNHEY and CDR2 SVGAGI come from the germline V gene. DNA of the CDR3: TGTGCCAGCAGTTACATGGGGGGCGGGAGTATCTACGAGCAGTACTTC. Its translation is CASSYMGGGSIYEQYF.

The chain links TRBV10-3 to TRBJ2-2, with TRBD1 identical over 7 bases. There are 14 residues in the CDR3. The V gene's germline CDR1 is ENHRY and CDR2 SYGVKD. Trimming at V came to 5 bases and at J to 4 bases, leaving 4 bases not matched to a gene. In DNA, the CDR3 is TGTGCCATCAGTCCCGGGACAGCCACCGGGGAGCTGTTTTTT. Translated, it gives CAISPGTATGELFF.

The chain carries TRBV9 and TRBJ1-2, with D unresolved. The germline V and J ends were trimmed by 0 bases and 3 bases, with 15 bases remaining between them. Germline assignment: CDR1 SGDLS and CDR2 YYNGEE. The CDR3 spans 16 residues. The CDR3 nucleotides are TGTGCCAGCAGCGTAGCCGAGGAGGGTTACGACTATGGCTACACCTTC. It is translated as CASSVAEEGYDYGYTF. Looking up the rest from reference TRBV9 and TRBJ1-2 gives the full variable domain: DSGVTQTPKHLITATGQRVTLRCSPRSGDLSVYWYQQSLDQGLQFLIQYYNGEERAKGNILERFSAQQFPDLHSELNLSSLELGDSALYFCASSVAEEGYDYGYTFGSGTRLTVV.

This clone has a single count. The chain employs TRBV5-8 and TRBJ1-5, with TRBD1 as a possible D gene (6 bases). V shed 1 base and J shed 3 bases, with 14 bases lying between them. This CDR3 comprises 16 residues. The germline V gene encodes CDR1 SGHTS and CDR2 YDEGEE. This CDR3 is CASSLSPGAPNQPQHF. The CDR3 DNA reads as TGTGCCAGCAGCTTGTCGCCAGGGGCTCCCAATCAGCCCCAGCATTTT.

CDR3 region: CASSPGTGKLNSPLHF. CDR3 in DNA: TGTGCCAGCAGCCCCGGGACAGGGAAATTGAATTCACCCCTCCACTTT. The chain has TRBV5-6 and TRBJ1-6, with 9 bases lining up with TRBD1. This CDR3 comprises 16 residues. Germline V CDR1 and CDR2: SGHDT, YYEEEE. Unmatched junction bases numbered 9, after V lost 4 bases and J lost 7 bases.

The V and J genes are TRBV6-6 and TRBJ2-5; 7 bases are a match to TRBD2. Germline lookup yields CDR1 MNHNY and CDR2 SVGAGI (reference sequence). CDR3 size: 16 residues. V was pared by 3 bases and J by 2 bases, with 9 bases of the junction left unmatched. Here the CDR3 reads CASSYLASGLQETQYF. In nucleotides, the CDR3 is TGTGCCAGCAGTTATTTGGCTAGCGGTTTACAAGAGACCCAGTACTTC.

This chain joins TRBV2 and TRBJ2-5, with 8 bases fitting TRBD2. The trim removed 9 bases at V and 2 bases at J, leaving 5 bases unmatched. The CDR3 sequence is 13 residues long. From germline, CDR1 is SNHLY and CDR2 FYNNEI. In DNA, the CDR3 is TGTGCCAGTAAGCGGGAGCCTCAAGAGACCCAGTACTTC. It yields the protein CASKREPQETQYF.

This rearrangement joins TRBV11-2 to TRBJ1-1, with D perhaps matching TRBD1 (5 bases). V was shortened by 4 bases and J by 1 base, with 13 bases between the two germline ends. This CDR3 is 15 amino acids long. Germline CDR1 SGHAT, CDR2 FQNNGV. This CDR3 is CASSSPTGGNTEAFF. The CDR3 bases are TGTGCCAGCAGCTCACCCACGGGGGGGAACACTGAAGCTTTCTTT. Complete variable domain (other parts from reference TRBV11-2 and TRBJ1-1): EAGVAQSPRYKIIEKRQSVAFWCNPISGHATLYWYQQILGQGPKLLIQFQNNGVVDDSQLPKDRFSAERLKGVDSTLKIQPAKLEDSAVYLCASSSPTGGNTEAFFGQGTRLTVV.

This chain uses TRBV2 with TRBJ2-2; D might be TRBD1 (6 bases). Germline V gene sequence: CDR1 SNHLY, CDR2 FYNNEI. The CDR3 has 14 residues. Trimming took off 6 bases at V and 2 bases at J, with 10 bases between the two ends. The DNA for the CDR3 is TGTGCCAGCAGAGGGACACTAAACACCGGGGAGCTGTTTTTT. Its protein product is CASRGTLNTGELFF.

The chain has TRBV10-3 and TRBJ2-1, with D hard to call. Between the trimmed V and J ends, which lost 0 bases and 0 bases, there was a span of 15 bases. Germline CDR1 reads ENHRY; CDR2 reads SYGVKD. The CDR3 runs to 18 residues. DNA for the CDR3: TGTGCCATCAGTGAGTCCAGTCTCCCCAGGCTCTCCTACAATGAGCAGTTCTTC. Encoded protein: CAISESSLPRLSYNEQFF.

J is TRBJ1-1 and V is TRBV9; TRBD1 matches 9 bases. CDR1 is SGDLS and CDR2 is YYNGEE in the germline V gene. This CDR3 region has 15 residues. V lost 3 bases and J lost 1; bases outside the gene matches: 4. CDR3 sequence reads: CASSARDRANTEAFF. In DNA, the CDR3 is TGTGCCAGCAGCGCCCGGGACAGGGCGAACACTGAAGCTTTCTTT.